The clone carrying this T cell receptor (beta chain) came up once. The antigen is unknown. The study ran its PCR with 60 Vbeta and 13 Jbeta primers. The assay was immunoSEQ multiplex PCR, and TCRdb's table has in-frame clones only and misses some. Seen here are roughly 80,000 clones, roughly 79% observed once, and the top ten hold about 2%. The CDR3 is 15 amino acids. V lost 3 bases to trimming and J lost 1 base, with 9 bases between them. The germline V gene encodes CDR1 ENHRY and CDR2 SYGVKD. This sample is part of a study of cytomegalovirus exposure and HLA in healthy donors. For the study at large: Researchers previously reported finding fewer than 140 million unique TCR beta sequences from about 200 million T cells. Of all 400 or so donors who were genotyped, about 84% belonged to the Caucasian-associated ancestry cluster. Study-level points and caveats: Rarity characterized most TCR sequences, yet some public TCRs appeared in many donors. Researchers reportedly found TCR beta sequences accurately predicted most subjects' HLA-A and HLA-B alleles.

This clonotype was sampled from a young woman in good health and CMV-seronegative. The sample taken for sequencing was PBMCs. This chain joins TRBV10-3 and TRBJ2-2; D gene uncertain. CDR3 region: CAISERQMNTGELFF. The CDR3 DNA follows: TGTGCCATCAGTGAACGTCAGATGAACACCGGGGAGCTGTTTTTT.